This T cell receptor beta chain comes out of a study of Tregs in tolerant kidney transplant recipients. General study results and limits: Some patients' samples used different primers over time, so nucleotide sequences weren't comparable. This study did not directly address biological reproducibility.

About this clone itself: What it binds is not known.

TCRdb's table, derived via immunoSEQ multiplex PCR, lists solely in-frame clones and lacks some. Among roughly 66,000 clones listed, roughly 92% were seen once. CD4+CD25+CD127- Tregs, CD4+CD25- non-Tregs, CD4 and CD8 cells were sorted. This specimen consisted of CD8+ T cells from blood, obtained before the transplant. The receptor was derived from a human donor who received a combined kidney and bone marrow transplant.

The CDR3 DNA reads TGTGCCAGCAGTTTAGGTGACAGCGCCTACGAGCAGTACTTC. It translates to CASSLGDSAYEQYF. The chain couples TRBV6-5 to TRBJ2-7; a possible D gene is TRBD1 (5 bases). The CDR3 has 14 residues. The V end was cut by 4 bases, the J end by 2 bases, with 12 bases between. Germline CDR1 and CDR2: MNHEY and SVGAGI.